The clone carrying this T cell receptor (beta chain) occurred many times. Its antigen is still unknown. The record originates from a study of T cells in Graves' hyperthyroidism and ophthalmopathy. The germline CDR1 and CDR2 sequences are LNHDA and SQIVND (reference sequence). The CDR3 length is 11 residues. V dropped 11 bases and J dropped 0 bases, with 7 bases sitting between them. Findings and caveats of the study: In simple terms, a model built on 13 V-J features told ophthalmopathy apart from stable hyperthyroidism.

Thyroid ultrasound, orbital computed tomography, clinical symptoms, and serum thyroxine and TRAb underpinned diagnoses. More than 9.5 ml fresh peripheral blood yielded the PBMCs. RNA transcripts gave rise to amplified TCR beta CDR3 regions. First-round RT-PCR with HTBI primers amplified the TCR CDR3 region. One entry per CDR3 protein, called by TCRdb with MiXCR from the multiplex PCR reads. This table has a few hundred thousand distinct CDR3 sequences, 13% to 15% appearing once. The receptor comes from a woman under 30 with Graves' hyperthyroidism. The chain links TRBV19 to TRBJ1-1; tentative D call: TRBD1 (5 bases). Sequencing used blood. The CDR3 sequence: CADRLNTEAFF. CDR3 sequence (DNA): TGTGCCGACAGACTGAACACTGAAGCTTTCTTT.